This is a list of T cell receptor beta chains from one sample in a study of PD-1 blockade in classical Hodgkin lymphoma. Sequencing was performed with immunoSEQ multiplex PCR; in TCRdb, only in-frame clones are kept and a portion is missing. The table shows just over 14,000 clones, with approximately 82% occurring only once. This sample comprised peripheral blood mononuclear cells (PBMCs), obtained before the second cycle of nivolumab. These receptor sequences come from a human donor with classical Hodgkin lymphoma. CDR3s include the opening cysteine and the closing phenylalanine or tryptophan. Each record gives: CDR3 protein, CDR3 DNA, J gene, D gene, clone size, V gene. A D gene is named only where the DNA matches it firmly. Only part of the rows carry a size: once, few, many, or a class if the clone is expanded.

CASNPGGQTSGNTIYF,TGCGCCAGCAACCCAGGGGGACAAACCTCTGGAAACACCATATATTTT,TRBJ1-3,TRBD1,once,TRBV5-1
CASGGPGQGAYSNQPQHF,TGTGCTAGTGGGGGTCCGGGACAGGGGGCATATAGCAATCAGCCCCAGCATTTT,TRBJ1-5,TRBD1,-,TRBV12-5
CASTLQGGHLEAFF,TGTGCCAGCACGTTGCAGGGGGGGCACCTTGAAGCTTTCTTT,TRBJ1-1,TRBD1,-,TRBV2
CASSLGTGDRLTQYF,TGTGCCAGCAGCCTGGGGACGGGGGATAGATTAACGCAGTATTTT,TRBJ2-3,-,-,TRBV6-5
CASSIGPGINYGYTF,TGTGCCAGCAGCATTGGCCCAGGGATTAACTATGGCTACACCTTC,TRBJ1-2,-,-,TRBV9
CASSPQARASNQPQHF,TGTGCCAGCAGCCCACAAGCCAGGGCTAGCAATCAGCCCCAGCATTTT,TRBJ1-5,-,-,TRBV7-2
CASSKGISGQPQHF,TGTGCCAGCTCGAAAGGGATCTCTGGTCAGCCCCAGCATTTT,TRBJ1-5,-,-,TRBV18
CASSPKGGPATNEKLFF,TGTGCCAGCAGCCCGAAGGGGGGACCCGCAACTAATGAAAAACTGTTTTTT,TRBJ1-4,-,-,TRBV5-4
CASSLFSGGPTDTQYF,TGTGCCAGCAGTTTATTTAGCGGGGGGCCCACAGATACGCAGTATTTT,TRBJ2-3,TRBD2,-,TRBV27
CASSYLTGGVFGSPLHF,TGTGCCAGCAGTTACCTGACAGGGGGCGTTTTTGGTTCACCCCTCCACTTT,TRBJ1-6,TRBD1,-,TRBV28
CASSIADTQYF,TGTGCCAGTAGTATAGCAGATACGCAGTATTTT,TRBJ2-3,-,-,TRBV19
CASSQGGAGQPQHF,TGCGCCAGCAGCCAAGGAGGGGCCGGGCAGCCCCAGCATTTT,TRBJ1-5,-,-,TRBV4-1
CASSGTRSEASYNEQFF,TGTGCCAGCAGCGGAACAAGGTCAGAGGCCTCCTACAATGAGCAGTTCTTC,TRBJ2-1,-,once,TRBV9
CASSPLTGEAGELFF,TGTGCCAGCAGCCCCTTAACAGGGGAGGCCGGGGAGCTGTTTTTT,TRBJ2-2,-,-,TRBV5-6
CATSPDKNTGELFF,TGTGCCACCAGCCCGGACAAGAACACCGGGGAGCTGTTTTTT,TRBJ2-2,-,few,TRBV15
CAISGDSNQPQHF,TGTGCCATCAGTGGGGACAGCAATCAGCCCCAGCATTTT,TRBJ1-5,-,-,TRBV10-3
CASSTVRGGTDTQYF,TGTGCCAGCTCCACCGTCAGGGGCGGCACAGATACGCAGTATTTT,TRBJ2-3,-,-,TRBV2
CASSSGQTYEQYF,TGTGCCAGCAGTTCGGGACAGACCTACGAGCAGTACTTC,TRBJ2-7,TRBD1,once,TRBV2
CASSLLAGGSDTQYF,TGCGCCAGCAGCCTCTTAGCGGGGGGGTCAGATACGCAGTATTTT,TRBJ2-3,TRBD2,-,TRBV5-1
CASSLGQRLFF,TGTGCCAGCAGCTTAGGACAGAGGTTATTTTTT,TRBJ1-4,-,few,TRBV7-9
CASTPGGHEQFF,TGTGCCAGCACCCCTGGGGGGCATGAGCAGTTCTTC,TRBJ2-1,-,-,TRBV7-9
CASSRIGGSQPQHF,TGTGCCAGCAGCCGAATAGGAGGAAGTCAGCCCCAGCATTTT,TRBJ1-5,-,-,TRBV9
CASSLEGHGEQFF,TGTGCTAGCAGCTTGGAGGGGCACGGTGAGCAGTTCTTC,TRBJ2-1,-,few,TRBV7-7
CASETGNSGNTIYF,TGTGCCAGTGAGACAGGGAACTCTGGAAACACCATATATTTT,TRBJ1-3,TRBD1,-,TRBV28
CASVTGQGSYNEQFF,TGTGCCAGCGTGACTGGACAGGGATCCTACAATGAGCAGTTCTTC,TRBJ2-1,TRBD1,-,TRBV25-1
CASSSGDVGNTIYF,TGTGCCAGCAGTTCCGGGGATGTAGGAAACACCATATATTTT,TRBJ1-3,-,-,TRBV25-1
CASSQGTGMGLDTQYF,TGTGCCAGCAGCCAAGGAACAGGGATGGGTTTAGATACGCAGTATTTT,TRBJ2-3,-,-,TRBV4-2